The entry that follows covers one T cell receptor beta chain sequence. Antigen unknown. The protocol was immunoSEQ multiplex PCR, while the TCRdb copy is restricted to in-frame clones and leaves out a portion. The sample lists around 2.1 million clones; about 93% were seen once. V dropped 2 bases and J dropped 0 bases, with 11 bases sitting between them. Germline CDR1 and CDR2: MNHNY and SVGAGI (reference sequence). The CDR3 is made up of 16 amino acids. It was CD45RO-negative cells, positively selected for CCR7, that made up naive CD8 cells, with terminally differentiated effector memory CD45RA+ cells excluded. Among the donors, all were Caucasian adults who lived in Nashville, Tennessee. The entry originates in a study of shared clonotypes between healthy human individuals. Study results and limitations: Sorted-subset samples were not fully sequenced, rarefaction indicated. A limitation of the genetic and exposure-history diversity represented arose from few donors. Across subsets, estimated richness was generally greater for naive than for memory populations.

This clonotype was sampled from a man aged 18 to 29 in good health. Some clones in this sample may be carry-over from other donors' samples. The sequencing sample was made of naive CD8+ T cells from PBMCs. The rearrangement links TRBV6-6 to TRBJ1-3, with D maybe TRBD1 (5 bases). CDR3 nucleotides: TGTGCCAGCAGTTACGGGGCGGACATCTCTGGAAACACCATATATTTT. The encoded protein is CASSYGADISGNTIYF.